In its sample, the clone carrying this T cell receptor beta chain was seen a few times. The data belong to a study of blood T cell repertoires in COVID-19. About the research overall: T cells, B-cell-depleted T cells, or PBMCs provided the cDNA or gDNA that served as material.

Participants, 18 to 89 years old, spanned 25 or so US areas. Libraries were prepared by immunoSEQ multiplex PCR; TCRdb keeps only in-frame clonotypes and omits some of them. The sample has just under 250,000 clones; around 89% are singletons. The CDR3 covers 13 residues. Germline V lookup: CDR1 SQVTM, CDR2 ANQGSEA. The V and J ends lost 4 bases and 4 bases, in that order; junction bases with no gene match: 3. The TCR was taken from a woman in her twenties or thirties who had recovered from COVID-19. The source material was PBMCs or T cells enriched from blood (not recorded which). The chain employs TRBV29-1 and TRBJ2-2, with 7 bases identical to TRBD1. The CDR3 region is CSVGQGVTGELFF. The CDR3 DNA follows: TGCAGCGTTGGACAGGGAGTCACCGGGGAGCTGTTTTTT.